This TCR beta chain was recorded in a study of radiation and T cells in renal cell carcinoma. Overall study findings and caveats: Without pretreatment biopsies, baseline tumor clonotype presence was undetermined.

Time point given: blood 4 weeks post-SBRT, at nephrectomy. Sample treatment: 15 Gy SBRT to primary tumor, nephrectomy 4 weeks later. Nephrectomy followed 15 Gy stereotactic body radiation by 4 weeks. The repertoire was sequenced with immunoSEQ multiplex PCR; TCRdb's copy has only in-frame clones and lacks some. The sample lists approximately 85,000 clones, roughly nine tenths occurring once. Between the trimmed V and J ends, which lost 8 bases and 3 bases, there was a span of 26 bases. Germline CDR1 and CDR2: LNHDA and SQIVND (reference sequence). This CDR3 spans 18 amino acids. In the case of this clone: Its antigen is unidentified.

The rearrangement links TRBV19 to TRBJ1-5; D unclear. The sequence derives from a woman aged 70-85 years with renal cell carcinoma. The sequencing here drew on blood, taken from a patient whose treatment included radiotherapy and nephrectomy. In DNA, the CDR3 is TGTGCCAGTCGGCTCGTCTCGGGGTCGACGATTTTCAATCAGCCCCAGCATTTT. Amino acids: CASRLVSGSTIFNQPQHF.